The 9 T cell receptor beta chains presented below share a single source sample, sequenced in a study of early T cells in non-severe SARS-CoV-2 infection. From the 5' RACE reads, TCRdb called clonotypes with MiXCR, one entry per CDR3 protein. The data show approximately 77,000 distinct CDR3 sequences, about 5% seen once. Sequenced material: whole blood, taken at baseline. Receptors were obtained from an adult who was a healthcare worker with PCR-confirmed SARS-CoV-2 infection or an uninfected control (not recorded which).

The chain has TRBV7-2 and TRBJ2-1, with TRBD2 matching over 9 bases. The germline V gene has CDR1 SGHTA and CDR2 FQGNSA. The trim removed 4 bases at V and 3 bases at J, leaving 4 bases unmatched. The CDR3 covers 15 residues. CDR3 nucleotides: TGTGCCAGCAGCTCCGGGACTAGCAGCTACAATGAGCAGTTCTTC. As protein: CASSSGTSSYNEQFF.

This chain joins TRBV6-2 or TRBV6-3 and TRBJ2-7; 7 bases align to TRBD1. Looked up from germline, CDR1 is MNHEY and CDR2 is SVGEGT. The V and J ends lost 8 bases and 3 bases, in that order; junction bases with no gene match: 1. This CDR3 contains 11 residues. CDR3 amino acids: CASGQDYEQYF. Written as DNA, the CDR3 is TGTGCCAGCGGACAGGACTACGAGCAGTACTTC.

This clonotype has a count of ten or more. The chain uses TRBV6-6 and TRBJ1-5, with unresolved D. From germline, CDR1 is MNHNY and CDR2 SVGAGI (reference sequence). Trimming took off 0 bases at V and 8 bases at J, with 14 bases between the two ends. This CDR3 region has 15 residues. DNA for the CDR3: TGTGCCAGCAGTTACTCCCCCACGGGTAGTGAGCCCCAGCATTTT. Residues: CASSYSPTGSEPQHF.

The genes are TRBV12-3 or TRBV12-4 and TRBJ2-3; possible D gene TRBD2, 5 bases. The V and J ends lost 7 bases and 2 bases respectively, with 13 bases between them. The CDR3 contains 14 residues. In nucleotides, the CDR3 is TGTGCCAGCACCCTAGCATACCCCACAGATACGCAGTATTTT. It specifies CASTLAYPTDTQYF.

This clonotype was found a few times. The CDR3 DNA follows: TGTGCCAGCAGTCCCCGCTCCTACGAGCAGTACTTC. Translation: CASSPRSYEQYF. The chain employs TRBV28 and TRBJ2-7; D unresolved. This CDR3 has 12 residues. Trimming removed 5 bases at V and 0 bases at J, with 5 bases between. CDR1 is MDHEN and CDR2 is SYDVKM in the germline V gene.

This clonotype was detected ten times or more. The chain couples TRBV7-3 to TRBJ2-1, with 10 bases aligning to TRBD2. The length of the CDR3 is 18 residues. Germline CDR1 is SGHTA and CDR2 is FQGTGA. V trimming: 2 bases; J trimming: 10 bases; junction bases outside the gene matches: 17. CDR3 residues: CASSLRPPAGGVVKEQFF. The CDR3 nucleotides read TGTGCCAGCAGCTTACGTCCCCCAGCGGGAGGGGTAGTAAAGGAGCAGTTCTTC. Supplemented by reference TRBV7-3 and TRBJ2-1, the full variable domain reads GAGVSQTPSNKVTEKGKYVELRCDPISGHTALYWYRQSLGQGPEFLIYFQGTGAADDSGLPNDRFFAVRPEGSVSTLKIQRTERGDSAVYLCASSLRPPAGGVVKEQFFGPGTRLTVL.

V gene TRBV5-1 combines with J gene TRBJ1-1, with TRBD1 identical over 10 bases. The ends lost 6 bases at V and 6 bases at J; junction bases unmatched: 8. CDR1 and CDR2 from the germline V gene are SGHRS and YFSETQ. The CDR3 loop spans 14 amino acids. This chain's CDR3 is CASNYRQGAAEAFF. The DNA for the CDR3 is TGCGCCAGCAACTATAGACAGGGGGCGGCTGAAGCTTTCTTT.

This clonotype was observed at least ten times. The chain combines TRBV6-2 or TRBV6-3 with TRBJ1-2; a possible D gene is TRBD1 (5 bases). Deletions cut 3 bases from V and 2 bases from J, with 10 bases between. Per the germline V gene, CDR1 is MNHEY and CDR2 is SVGEGT. The CDR3 length is 14 residues. Here the CDR3 reads CASSYRTGNYGYTF. The DNA for the CDR3 is TGTGCCAGCAGTTATCGAACAGGAAACTATGGCTACACCTTC.

Ten or more counts support this clonotype. V gene TRBV6-5 combines with J gene TRBJ2-1, with D unclear. The CDR3 has 11 amino acids. Between the trimmed V and J ends, which lost 7 bases and 4 bases, there was a span of 5 bases. Germline V gene lookup returns CDR1 MNHEY and CDR2 SVGAGI. The CDR3 coding sequence is TGTGCCAGCATGAGGTACAATGAGCAGTTCTTC. Its translation: CASMRYNEQFF.